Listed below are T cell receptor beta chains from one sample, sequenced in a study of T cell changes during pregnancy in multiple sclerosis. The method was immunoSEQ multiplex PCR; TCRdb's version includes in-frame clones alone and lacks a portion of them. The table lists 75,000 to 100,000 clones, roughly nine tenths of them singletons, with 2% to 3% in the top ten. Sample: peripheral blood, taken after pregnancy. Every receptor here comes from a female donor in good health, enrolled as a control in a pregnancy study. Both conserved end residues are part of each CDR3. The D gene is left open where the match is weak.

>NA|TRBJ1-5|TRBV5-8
CASGDTGQGQPQHF
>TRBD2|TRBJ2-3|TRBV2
CASSATSGAADTQYF
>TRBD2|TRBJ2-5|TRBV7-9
CASSLPGGIAETQYF
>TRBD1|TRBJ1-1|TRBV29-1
CSAWTGENTEAFF
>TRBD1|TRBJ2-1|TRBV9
CASSVDPGQGALFEQFF
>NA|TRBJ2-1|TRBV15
CATSRLALLDEQFF
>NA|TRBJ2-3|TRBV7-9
CASSLYRELSDTQYF
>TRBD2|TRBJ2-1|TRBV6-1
CASSLAGGNYNEQFF
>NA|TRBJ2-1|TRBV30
CAWSGSFRNEQFF
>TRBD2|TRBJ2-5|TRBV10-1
CASSEGSGVQETQYF
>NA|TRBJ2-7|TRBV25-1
CASSRQIYEQYF
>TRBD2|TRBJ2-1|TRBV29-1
CSVEDPLAGVNNEQFF
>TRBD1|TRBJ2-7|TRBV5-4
CASSLSQGDEQYF
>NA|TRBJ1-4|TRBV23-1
CASERCEKLFF
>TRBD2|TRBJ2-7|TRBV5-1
CASSLGAPSGTYEQYF
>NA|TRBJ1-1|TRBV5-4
CASSYPGNTEAFF
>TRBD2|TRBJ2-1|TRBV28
CASNLVTSGLNEQFF
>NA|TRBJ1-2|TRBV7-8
CASSLETVYGYTF
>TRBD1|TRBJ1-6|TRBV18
CASSPTGVLDSPLHF
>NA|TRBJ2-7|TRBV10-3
CAISGSAGPYEQYF
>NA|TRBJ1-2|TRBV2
CASRDSESTFYYGYTF
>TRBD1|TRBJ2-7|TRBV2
CASRDRGPWEQYF
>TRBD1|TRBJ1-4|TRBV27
CASSRFGTGENEKLFF
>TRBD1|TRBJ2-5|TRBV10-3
CAISRTGSETQYF
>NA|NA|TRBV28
CASSLGDYEQYF
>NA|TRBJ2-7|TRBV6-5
CASSSIRGLGYEQYF
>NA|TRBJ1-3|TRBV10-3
CAIRPLMGGQLLGNTIYF
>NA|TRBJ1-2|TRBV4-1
CASSPTSDYGYTF